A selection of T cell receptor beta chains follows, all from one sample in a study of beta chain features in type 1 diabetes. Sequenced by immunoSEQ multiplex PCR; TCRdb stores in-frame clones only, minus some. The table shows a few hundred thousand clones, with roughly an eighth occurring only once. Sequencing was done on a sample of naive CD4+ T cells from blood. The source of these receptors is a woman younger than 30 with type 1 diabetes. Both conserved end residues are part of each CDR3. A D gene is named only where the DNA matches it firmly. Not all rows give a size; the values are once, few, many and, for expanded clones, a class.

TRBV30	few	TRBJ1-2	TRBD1	CAWRGTGLRGGYTF	TGTGCCTGGAGGGGGACAGGGTTACGGGGCGGCTACACCTTC
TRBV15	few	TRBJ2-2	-	CATSRGTGLYTGELFF	TGTGCCACCAGCAGAGGAACAGGGCTTTACACCGGGGAGCTGTTTTTT
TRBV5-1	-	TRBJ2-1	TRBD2	CASSFTLAGANEQFF	TGCGCCAGCAGCTTCACGCTAGCGGGAGCCAATGAGCAGTTCTTC
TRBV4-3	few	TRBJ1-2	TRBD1	CASSQDGQGLYGYTF	TGCGCCAGCAGCCAAGATGGACAGGGACTCTATGGCTACACCTTC
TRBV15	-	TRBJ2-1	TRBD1	CATSRGDSLRQFF	TGTGCCACCAGCAGGGGGGACAGCCTACGGCAGTTCTTC
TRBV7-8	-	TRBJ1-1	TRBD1	CASSGRTGNEAFF	TGTGCCAGCAGCGGCCGGACAGGGAACGAAGCTTTCTTT
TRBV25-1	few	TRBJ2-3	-	CASAPGRDTQYF	TGTGCCAGCGCTCCTGGGCGAGATACGCAGTATTTT
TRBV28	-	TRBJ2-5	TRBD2	CASSLSGLAGETQYF	TGTGCCAGCAGTTTATCCGGACTAGCTGGAGAGACCCAGTACTTC
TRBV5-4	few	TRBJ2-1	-	CASSLGPGVAYNEQFF	TGTGCCAGCAGCTTGGGACCGGGAGTAGCCTACAATGAGCAGTTCTTC
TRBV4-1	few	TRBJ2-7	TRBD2	CASSRPTSGSYEQYF	TGCGCCAGCAGCCGACCAACTAGCGGGAGCTACGAGCAGTACTTC
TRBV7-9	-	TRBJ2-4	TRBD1	CASSLGQGQGKNIQYF	TGTGCCAGCAGCTTAGGACAGGGGCAAGGGAAAAACATTCAGTACTTC
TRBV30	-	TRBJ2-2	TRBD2	CAWSVPLAGGGELFF	TGTGCCTGGAGTGTACCGCTAGCGGGAGGTGGGGAGCTGTTTTTT
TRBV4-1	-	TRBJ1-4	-	CASSRFGHSTNEKLFF	TGCGCCAGCAGCCGCTTTGGACATTCCACTAATGAAAAACTGTTTTTT
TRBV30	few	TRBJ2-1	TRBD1	CACRDRGKVQFF	TGTGCCTGCCGGGACAGGGGAAAAGTGCAGTTCTTC
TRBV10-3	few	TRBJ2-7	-	CAISEEPSSEQYF	TGTGCCATCAGTGAAGAACCTAGTTCCGAGCAGTACTTC
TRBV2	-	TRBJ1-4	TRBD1	CASSPGQGSEKLFF	TGTGCCAGTTCACCGGGACAGGGCTCGGAAAAACTGTTTTTT
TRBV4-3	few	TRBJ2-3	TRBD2	CASSRLLAGTSTDTQYF	TGCGCCAGCAGCCGCCTCCTAGCGGGGACTAGCACAGATACGCAGTATTTT
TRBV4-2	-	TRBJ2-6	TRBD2	CASSPPGLAGAGANVLTF	TGTGCCAGCAGCCCGCCGGGACTAGCGGGAGCTGGGGCCAACGTCCTGACTTTC
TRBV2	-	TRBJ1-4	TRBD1	CASSLNRGTNEKLFF	TGTGCCAGCAGCCTCAACAGGGGGACTAATGAAAAACTGTTTTTT
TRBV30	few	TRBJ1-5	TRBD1	CAWSGTGGYQPQHF	TGTGCCTGGAGTGGGACAGGGGGATATCAGCCCCAGCATTTT
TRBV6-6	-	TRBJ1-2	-	CASSYDPGTYGYTF	TGTGCCAGCAGTTACGACCCGGGAACCTATGGCTACACCTTC
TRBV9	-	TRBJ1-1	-	CASSPEGMNTEAFF	TGTGCCAGCAGTCCCGAGGGCATGAACACTGAAGCTTTCTTT
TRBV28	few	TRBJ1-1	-	CASSLGVGHEAEAFF	TGTGCCAGCAGTTTAGGGGTGGGGCATGAGGCTGAAGCTTTCTTT
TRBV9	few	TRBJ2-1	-	CASSVGDFEQFF	TGTGCCAGCAGCGTGGGAGATTTTGAGCAGTTCTTC
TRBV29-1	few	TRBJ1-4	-	CSVVTGPTNEKLFF	TGCAGCGTTGTAACTGGTCCAACTAATGAAAAACTGTTTTTT
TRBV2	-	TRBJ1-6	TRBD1	CASSPRTGEDSPLHF	TGTGCCAGCAGTCCTAGGACAGGGGAGGATTCACCCCTCCACTTT
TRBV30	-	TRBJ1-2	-	CAWSRDINYGYTF	TGTGCCTGGAGTAGAGATATAAACTATGGCTACACCTTC
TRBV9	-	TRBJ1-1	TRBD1	CASSGTTGMNTEAFF	TGTGCCAGCAGCGGGACGACAGGGATGAACACTGAAGCTTTCTTT
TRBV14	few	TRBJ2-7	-	CASSFDRFYEQYF	TGTGCCAGCAGCTTTGACAGGTTCTACGAGCAGTACTTC
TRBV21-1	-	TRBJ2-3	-	CASSQHASTDTQYF	TGTGCCAGCAGCCAACACGCTAGCACAGATACGCAGTATTTT
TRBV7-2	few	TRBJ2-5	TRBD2	CASSWGGSRVKTQYF	TGTGCCAGCAGCTGGGGGGGGAGTAGGGTTAAGACCCAGTACTTC
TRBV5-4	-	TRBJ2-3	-	CACRGASTDTQYF	TGTGCCTGCCGGGGGGCAAGCACAGATACGCAGTATTTT
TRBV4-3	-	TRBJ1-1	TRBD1	CASSLRQGMNTEAFF	TGCGCCAGCAGCCTCCGACAGGGCATGAACACTGAAGCTTTCTTT
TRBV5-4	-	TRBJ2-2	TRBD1	CASSPPGTGETGELFF	TGTGCCAGCAGCCCCCCCGGGACAGGTGAAACCGGGGAGCTGTTTTTT
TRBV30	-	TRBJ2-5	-	CAWSVSETQYF	TGTGCCTGGAGTGTATCTGAGACCCAGTACTTC
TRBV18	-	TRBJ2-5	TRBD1	CASGQGVQETQYF	TGTGCCAGCGGACAGGGTGTACAAGAGACCCAGTACTTC
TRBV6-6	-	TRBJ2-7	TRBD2	CASSYGTSGALGQYF	TGTGCCAGCAGTTACGGGACTAGCGGTGCCCTGGGGCAGTACTTC
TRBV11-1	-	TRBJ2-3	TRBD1	CASSVTGTGLHTDTQYF	TGTGCCAGCAGCGTTACCGGGACAGGGTTACACACAGATACGCAGTATTTT
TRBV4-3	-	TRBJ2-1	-	CASSQAGGATSSYNEQFF	TGCGCCAGCAGCCAAGCGGGCGGAGCCACTAGCTCCTACAATGAGCAGTTCTTC
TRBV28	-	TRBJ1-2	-	CASSLKGAGGYTF	TGTGCCAGCAGTTTAAAAGGGGCTGGCGGCTACACCTTC
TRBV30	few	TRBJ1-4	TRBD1	CAWSGQGSKEKLFF	TGTGCCTGGAGTGGACAGGGGAGTAAGGAAAAACTGTTTTTT
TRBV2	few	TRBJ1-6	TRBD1	CASSGRDRVHWNSPLHF	TGTGCCAGCAGTGGCCGGGACAGGGTTCATTGGAATTCACCCCTCCACTTT
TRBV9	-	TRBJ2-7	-	CASSVEAGWTYEQYF	TGTGCCAGCAGCGTAGAGGCAGGGTGGACCTACGAGCAGTACTTC